This TCR beta chain was retrieved from a study of blood T cell repertoires in COVID-19. Donors in Cohort 3 counted as recovered after two negative PCRs, clearance, or symptom resolution. Original processing notes: Reference gene primer amplification in the assay estimated nucleated cell counts. Libraries were prepared by immunoSEQ multiplex PCR; TCRdb keeps only in-frame clonotypes and omits some of them. The V and J calls and clone size are taken from that table; D and trimming were inferred from the DNA. Of 280,000 or so clones listed, roughly 89% are singletons. Losses at the gene ends were 4 bases for V and 1 base for J; bases not matched to a gene: 14. This CDR3 comprises 19 residues. Germline V gene sequence: CDR1 MGHRA, CDR2 YSYEKL.

The V and J genes are TRBV4-1 and TRBJ2-3; 10 nucleotides match TRBD1. The receptor comes from a middle-aged woman who had recovered from COVID-19. Sequencing input: PBMCs or T cells enriched from blood (not recorded which). The CDR3 is CASSPHGTGALVGTDTQYF. CDR3 nucleotide sequence: TGCGCCAGCAGCCCGCACGGGACAGGGGCTTTGGTGGGCACAGATACGCAGTATTTT.